Listed here are 22 T cell receptor beta chains from one sample, sequenced in a study of blood T cell repertoires in COVID-19. Repertoires were generated with immunoSEQ multiplex PCR, while TCRdb's copy carries only in-frame clones and drops some. Among nearly 110,000 clones, under 90% were seen once, and the ten largest hold 14% to 15%. Sequencing was done on a sample of peripheral blood. The receptors here all came from a woman between 55 and 75 years old with acute or convalescent COVID-19.

The CDR3: CASSFFGRGTANYGYTF. The CDR3 bases are TGTGCCAGCAGCTTCTTCGGTCGGGGAACAGCCAACTATGGCTACACCTTC. This chain joins TRBV7-9 and TRBJ1-2, with unresolved D. This CDR3 has 17 amino acids. CDR1 is SEHNR, CDR2 FQNEAQ, per germline (reference sequence). V was cut by 3 bases and J by 2 bases, with 19 bases left in between. The variable domain in full, completed from reference TRBV7-9 and TRBJ1-2, reads DTGVSQNPRHKITKRGQNVTFRCDPISEHNRLYWYRQTLGQGPEFLTYFQNEAQLEKSRLLSDRFSAERPKGSFSTLEIQRTEQGDSAMYLCASSFFGRGTANYGYTFGSGTRLTVV.

The gene calls are TRBV15 and TRBJ2-5, with 8 nucleotides matching TRBD2. The J segment lost 5 bases and the V segment lost 5 bases, leaving 7 bases of the junction unmatched. There are 14 residues in the CDR3. CDR1 is LNHNV, CDR2 YYDKDF, per germline (reference sequence). This CDR3 reads CATSVGGGRETQYF. The DNA for the CDR3 is TGTGCCACCAGCGTCGGCGGGGGGCGGGAGACCCAGTACTTC.

The rearrangement uses TRBV12-3 or TRBV12-4 and TRBJ1-4; TRBD1 agrees at 8 bases. This CDR3 is built from 12 residues. Trimming took 8 bases from V and 8 from J; bases not matched to a gene: 4. This CDR3 is CASSQGVEKLFF. CDR3 DNA: TGTGCCAGCTCACAGGGGGTAGAAAAACTGTTTTTT.

The chain combines TRBV27 with TRBJ2-7, with D unclear. The germline CDR1 and CDR2 sequences are MNHEY and SMNVEV (reference sequence). V was cut by 4 bases and J by 9 bases, with 25 bases left in between. The CDR3 loop spans 16 amino acids. The CDR3 spells CASSSRHVGVGLGQYF. CDR3 in DNA: TGTGCCAGCAGTTCTCGCCATGTAGGCGTGGGCCTGGGGCAGTACTTC.

The rearrangement uses TRBV18 and TRBJ1-2; the match to TRBD1 covers 9 bases. CDR1 KGHSH and CDR2 LQKENI come from the germline V gene. Trimming cost V 4 bases and J 7 bases; bases outside gene matches: 10. The CDR3 is 15 amino acids. The CDR3 loop is CASSLRGTGMSGYTF. The CDR3, as DNA: TGTGCCAGCTCACTTCGAGGGACAGGGATGAGTGGCTACACCTTC.

The rearrangement uses TRBV7-6 and TRBJ2-1, with D perhaps matching TRBD1 (5 bases). CDR3 length equals 15 residues. Deletions cut 0 bases from V and 4 bases from J, with 10 bases between. Germline V CDR1 and CDR2: SGHVS, FNYEAQ. CDR3 nucleotide sequence: TGTGCCAGCAGCTTAGCGGGGCCAAATTACAATGAGCAGTTCTTC. This gives the protein CASSLAGPNYNEQFF.

V gene TRBV6-5 combines with J gene TRBJ1-1, with D hard to call. CDR1 is MNHEY, CDR2 SVGAGI, per germline. Trimming removed 0 bases at V and 2 bases at J, with 10 bases between. The CDR3 totals 15 residues. CDR3 bases: TGTGCCAGCAGTTACTCCCGGAGGGCTAACACTGAAGCTTTCTTT. This sequence encodes CASSYSRRANTEAFF.

This clone occurred a few times. The chain couples TRBV5-1 to TRBJ1-1, with a weak D call TRBD1 (5 bases). CDR3 length: 14 residues. The V gene's germline CDR1 is SGHRS and CDR2 YFSETQ. The germline V and J ends were trimmed by 3 bases and 4 bases, with 13 bases remaining between them. DNA of the CDR3: TGCGCCAGCAGCTCGGGGGATCTGGGCACTGAAGCTTTCTTT. It translates to CASSSGDLGTEAFF.

J is TRBJ2-2 and V is TRBV11-2, with D maybe TRBD2 (5 bases). Trimming pared 5 bases from V and 6 bases from J, leaving 16 bases between. The CDR3 totals 15 residues. Germline V gene lookup returns CDR1 SGHAT and CDR2 FQNNGV. The CDR3 loop reads CASSPRTGLAGELFF. In nucleotides, the CDR3 is TGTGCCAGCAGCCCCCGGACGGGGTTAGCCGGGGAGCTGTTTTTT.

The chain joins TRBV5-5 to TRBJ1-1; 7 bases map to TRBD1. The J segment lost 6 bases and the V segment lost 4 bases, leaving 18 bases of the junction unmatched. From germline, CDR1 is SGHKS and CDR2 YYEKEE (reference sequence). This CDR3 region has 17 residues. The CDR3 sequence: CASSPGPRQGGVPEAFF. The DNA of the CDR3 is TGTGCCAGCAGCCCGGGACCTAGACAGGGTGGTGTCCCTGAAGCTTTCTTT.

The genes are TRBV9 and TRBJ2-1; TRBD2 agrees at 8 bases. CDR1 and CDR2 from the germline V gene are SGDLS and YYNGEE. This CDR3 region has 16 residues. V shed 4 bases, J shed 3 bases, and the junction held 9 bases outside the gene matches. The DNA of the CDR3 is TGTGCCAGCAGCACTCGCCTAGCGGGTAACTACAATGAGCAGTTCTTC. This translates into CASSTRLAGNYNEQFF.

The CDR3, as DNA: TGCGCCAGCAGCCATACTAGCGGGGGGGACTACGAGCAGTACTTC. This codes for CASSHTSGGDYEQYF. The genes are TRBV4-1 and TRBJ2-7; 13 bases map to TRBD2. After removal of 3 bases from V and 3 bases from J, the junction contained 2 bases not matched to a gene. Germline CDR1 MGHRA, CDR2 YSYEKL. The CDR3 contains 15 residues.

The CDR3 here is CASGTGREGTEAFF. CDR3 nucleotides: TGTGCCAGTGGGACAGGGAGAGAGGGCACTGAAGCTTTCTTT. This chain joins TRBV19 and TRBJ1-1; 9 bases map to TRBD1. Per the germline V gene, CDR1 is LNHDA and CDR2 is SQIVND (reference sequence). The J segment lost 4 bases and the V segment lost 8 bases, leaving 8 bases of the junction unmatched. This CDR3 is built from 14 residues.

V and J are TRBV2 and TRBJ1-6; TRBD1 agrees at 7 bases. The trim removed 6 bases at V and 10 bases at J, leaving 9 bases unmatched. The CDR3 totals 14 residues. The germline V gene has CDR1 SNHLY and CDR2 FYNNEI. Written as DNA, the CDR3 is TGTGCCAGCAGGCTGGACAGGCCGGGATCACCCCTCCACTTT. Translating gives CASRLDRPGSPLHF.

The gene calls are TRBV7-2 and TRBJ1-5, with 9 positions matching TRBD1. CDR3 length: 15 residues. Unmatched junction bases numbered 7, after V lost 4 bases and J lost 6 bases. Germline assignment: CDR1 SGHTA and CDR2 FQGNSA. Here the CDR3 DNA reads TGTGCCAGCAGCTGGACAGGGGAAGGGAGTCAGCCCCAGCATTTT. This codes for CASSWTGEGSQPQHF.

The rearrangement links TRBV10-1 to TRBJ2-3; 10 bases align to TRBD2. The CDR3 totals 15 residues. Germline CDR1 is WNHNN and CDR2 is SYGVQD (reference sequence). V dropped 3 bases and J dropped 2; count of bases not matched to a gene: 2. This CDR3 reads CASSETSGITDTQYF. CDR3 coding DNA: TGCGCCAGCAGTGAAACTAGCGGGATCACAGATACGCAGTATTTT.

This chain links TRBV24-1 with TRBJ1-1, with 7 bases fitting TRBD1. V shed 2 bases, J shed 9 bases, and the junction held 2 bases outside the gene matches. Per germline, CDR1 KGHDR and CDR2 SFDVKD. The CDR3 consists of 12 residues. CDR3 residues: CATSDWTGKAFF. The DNA for the CDR3 is TGTGCCACCAGTGATTGGACAGGAAAAGCTTTCTTT.

In its sample, this clone was seen once. The chain recombines TRBV28 with TRBJ1-4, with D uncertain. The V gene lost 3 bases and the J gene lost 0 bases, with 8 bases spanning the gap. This CDR3 has 15 amino acids. CDR1 MDHEN and CDR2 SYDVKM come from the germline V gene. The CDR3 sequence is CASSFLGPTNEKLFF. The CDR3 DNA is TGTGCCAGCAGTTTCCTAGGCCCAACTAATGAAAAACTGTTTTTT.

This chain connects TRBV7-2 to TRBJ1-2; a possible D gene is TRBD1 (5 bases). The germline V and J ends were trimmed by 5 bases and 3 bases, with 10 bases remaining between them. The CDR3 is 13 amino acids. Germline V gives CDR1 SGHTA, CDR2 FQGNSA. The chain's CDR3 is CASSETADYGYTF. The CDR3 nucleotides are TGTGCCAGCAGCGAGACAGCCGACTATGGCTACACCTTC.

This chain connects TRBV4-1 to TRBJ1-1, with TRBD1 matching 7 bases. The CDR3 runs 15 residues. J was trimmed by 3 bases and V by 4 bases; bases with no gene match: 8. Germline values: CDR1 MGHRA, CDR2 YSYEKL. CDR3 nucleotide sequence: TGCGCCAGCAGCCGATCGACAGGGCGTTACACTGAAGCTTTCTTT. This gives the protein CASSRSTGRYTEAFF.

This rearrangement joins TRBV6-5 to TRBJ2-7; a weak D match, TRBD1 (6 bases). The CDR3 consists of 15 residues. Germline CDR1 MNHEY, CDR2 SVGAGI. With 8 bases removed from V and 2 bases from J, the gap between germline ends came to 19 bases. The CDR3 bases are TGTGCCAGCTCTCAAGGCGGCAGGGGAACCTACGAGCAGTACTTC. It encodes CASSQGGRGTYEQYF.

This clone is a singleton in its sample. CDR3 nucleotides: TGTGCCAGCAGTTGGGGCGCTTTGTCCTATGGCTACACCTTC. It encodes CASSWGALSYGYTF. The chain has TRBV6-2 or TRBV6-3 and TRBJ1-2; a possible D gene is TRBD1 (5 bases). This CDR3 has 14 amino acids. Trimming removed 4 bases at V and 4 bases at J, with 13 bases between. Germline V gene sequence: CDR1 MNHEY, CDR2 SVGEGT.